This T cell receptor beta chain was identified during a study of Graves' ophthalmopathy and Graves' hyperthyroidism. About the study: Peripheral blood sampling occurred at initial diagnosis, before any treatment. Findings of the study overall: Sensitivity reached 87.88% and specificity approximately 81% for a 13-signature model separating ophthalmopathy from stable hyperthyroidism. Detection in blood was also observed for most expanded thyroid clonotypes above 0.001 frequency.

As regards this clonotype: Antigen specificity is unknown.

The study amplified TCR beta CDR3 regions using RNA transcripts. The library came from an HTBI-primed first-round RT-PCR and a second-round multiplex PCR. TCRdb recomputed calls from the multiplex PCR reads with MiXCR, one row per CDR3 protein. This sample carries about 500,000 distinct CDR3 sequences, 14% of them seen once, and the ten largest clones take around 9.8%. This CDR3 has 15 residues. V lost 4 bases, J lost 4 bases, and 7 bases stayed unmatched. Looked up from germline, CDR1 is SGHTA and CDR2 is FQGNSA. The specimen sequenced was blood. This receptor was obtained from a woman in her 30s with Graves' ophthalmopathy. This sequence joins TRBV7-2 and TRBJ2-7; 10 bases are a match to TRBD2. The CDR3 spells CASSSSSGRRYEQYF. The CDR3 coding sequence is TGTGCCAGCAGCTCCTCTAGCGGGAGAAGGTACGAGCAGTACTTC.